Given below is one T cell receptor (beta chain) in context. A single count supports this clone. Its cognate antigen has yet to be identified. The sample holds no much larger clone one base away, and base qualities are not on file. These data originate in a study of T cell clones after liver transplantation (dated by TCRdb to the late 2010s). Context from the whole study: The samples were obtained from ITN030ST, a randomized trial that attempted immunosuppression withdrawal within 2 years after liver transplantation. Three of the eight recipients were HCV-positive; the others were transplanted for non-autoimmune, non-viral indications. Blood samples were collected pre-transplant, pre-randomization before withdrawal, and post-randomization after either full withdrawal or failed withdrawal. Third party-reactive TCRbeta sequences were also identified from pre-transplant MLRs to serve as an antigen-independent comparator for donor-reactive sequences. Tolerance was defined as complete withdrawal of immunosuppression for at least one year without a rise in liver enzymes beyond twice the upper limit of normal. Of the 8 liver transplant recipients making up the studied cohort, 3 were classified as tolerant and 5 as non-tolerant. The subjects received no induction therapy and were kept on standard immunosuppression until randomization at 12-24 months post-transplant. Donor-reactive T cell clones were identified by TCRbeta sequencing following a pre-transplant mixed lymphocyte reaction and were subsequently tracked in post-transplant blood.

Unstimulated PBMCs, after thawing, were stained for CD3, CD4 and CD8 and then FACS-sorted into CD3+CD4+ and CD3+CD8+ populations. Each of the 8 studied subjects was randomized to immunosuppression withdrawal. Genomic DNA was isolated with the Qiagen DNeasy Blood and Tissue Kit. Results the study describes overall, beyond this receptor: Once repertoire turnover was taken into account, donor-reactive detection showed a significant reduction for CD4 in 7 of 8 subjects and for CD8 in 8 of 8. Because allograft tissue specimens were not available, migration of donor-reactive T cells into the graft, rather than deletion, may have occurred. The conclusions were considered preliminary, being limited by small, heterogeneous patient numbers and non-standardized post-transplant time points. Donor-reactive sequences decreased more than third party-reactive sequences, which suggests partial antigen-specific deletion that was not related to withdrawal success. Low numbers of available donor cells limited the measurable donor-reactive repertoire in two subjects. Circulating donor-reactive CD4 TCRbeta sequences fell significantly post-transplant in 5 of 8 subjects, irrespective of tolerance or HCV status.

High-throughput TCRbeta CDR3 sequencing of frozen genomic DNA was performed by immunoSEQ, including PCR amplification, mapping, bias correction and internal controls. The original pipeline was this. Productive rearrangements were retained, and unique TCRbeta sequences were defined by the CDR3 nucleotide sequence together with the V and J gene. A sequence counted as donor-reactive only if the sequence showed at least 5-fold expansion in CFSE-low cells compared with unstimulated pre-transplant cells and had a frequency of at least 0.01%. Per-subject minimum frequency thresholds, based on the lowest-template unstimulated sample, ensured at least 90% detection power. Jensen-Shannon divergence between the top 1000 TCRbeta sequences post-transplant and pre-transplant was used to measure repertoire turnover. Two-sided Fisher's exact tests were used to test for changes in how often donor-reactive sequences were detected. In TCRdb, the immuneACCESS table is reduced to in-frame sequences with V and J assigned. These tables do not hold every clone; where another copy was compared, an unresolved V gene accounts for under half, and the others remain unexplained. V, J and clone size reflect that table, while D and trimming were determined from the DNA. This sample is represented by more than 75,000 clones; around four fifths of them were singletons. 0.47% of the sample is held by the ten biggest clonotypes.

The CDR3 starts with the cysteine, ends with the phenylalanine, and has 15 residues. This entry keeps only the CDR3 DNA: 45 bases, framed from base 1. According to the germline V gene, CDR1 reads SGHRS and CDR2 reads YFSETQ. After removal of 1 base from V and 2 bases from J, the junction retains 4 bases not matched to a gene. Rearrangement joined TRBV5-1 to TRBJ1-2; 8 junctional bases match TRBD1. This receptor was obtained from a human patient who received a liver transplant. Following a transplant, some T cells may be graft donor cells, not patient cells. The sequencing here drew on CD4+ T cells from blood, taken around 45 months after liver transplant. This receptor has the CDR3 CASSLFPGGNYGYTF. The DNA is as follows: TGCGCCAGCAGCTTGTTTCCAGGGGGCAACTATGGCTACACCTTC.